These T cell receptor beta chains were read from a single sample in a study of blood T cell repertoires in COVID-19. Produced via immunoSEQ multiplex PCR; TCRdb's table is partial and in-frame only. The repertoire consists of about 92,000 clones, with roughly 87% occurring once and the leading ten covering around 17%. The specimen sequenced was peripheral blood. Receptors were obtained from a woman aged 55 to 70 with COVID-19, enrolled during active disease. The CDR3 runs from the conserved cysteine through the conserved F or W.

15	TRBV10-3	CAISSTGPPHGELFF
15	TRBV30	CAWSGGTSGLGEQYF
16	TRBV3-1/TRBV3-2	CASSPSPGQMNTEAFF
13	TRBV30	CATGLAGGDTQYF
14	TRBV7-2	CASSFGGNTDTQYF
13	TRBV7-2	CASSTRQDDGYTF
11	TRBV6-5	CASNSAGEQYF
15	TRBV7-2	CASSISGGGRYEQYF
18	TRBV9	CASSALDRTPRLAYGYTF
13	TRBV10-3	CATSGQGAYEQYF
15	TRBV6-5	CASRTRQVNNYGYTF
15	TRBV3-1/TRBV3-2	CASSQYYLRPNEQFF
14	TRBV7-3	CASSLTAPSYEQYF
13	TRBV10-3	CASSSRSATEAFF
16	TRBV11-1	CASSLDTGNSYNEQFF
16	TRBV28	CASSPRTGSMNTEAFF
15	TRBV5-5	CASSLRQGGANGYTF
19	TRBV5-1	CASSSRHGTVVGLNTEAFF
14	TRBV7-6	CASSPRDRVSEQYF
14	TRBV7-2	CATSRQADTGELFF
15	TRBV9	CASTRTGSQRYGYTF
11	TRBV27	CASSFAGEQYF
13	TRBV15	CATSQGQGYGYTF
12	TRBV18	CASSPEGAGYTF
14	TRBV7-9	CASSKGQGIEPQHF
13	TRBV12-3/TRBV12-4	CASSRTDNYGYTF
16	TRBV7-9	CASSLRSQGWGETQYF
15	TRBV9	CASSVDPSSGNTIYF
14	TRBV27	CASGRGGGGNTIYF
15	TRBV7-3	CASTLARATNTEAFF
14	TRBV5-6	CASSLPRGSTEAFF
14	TRBV7-3	CASSPGGVVGTQYF
12	TRBV29-1	CSVVQGSAEAFF
14	TRBV7-9	CASSLWGREETQYF
11	TRBV6-5	CASRAYNEQFF
20	TRBV3-1/TRBV3-2	CASSHLTGGLAGMNTGELFF
13	TRBV19	CASSATTGAVAFF
15	TRBV5-1	CASSLLGDSGNTIYF
14	TRBV11-2	CASSLGGGYPEQYF
15	TRBV5-4	CASRRGGSNTGELFF
18	TRBV6-2/TRBV6-3	CASSYSSVGGRSSYEQYF
17	TRBV21-1	CASSKDHQRGPNNEQFF
14	TRBV7-3	CASSSPLGGTEQFF
13	TRBV10-1	CASTERLETEAFF
14	TRBV6-2/TRBV6-3	CASSYAGTGFGYTF
15	TRBV10-1	CASSAGKSGNSPLHF
14	TRBV11-2	CASSRQGAFEKLFF
13	TRBV7-8	CASSLVVAQPQHF
14	TRBV2	CASSEEGSADTQYF
16	TRBV18	CASSRRLAGGTDTQYF
19	TRBV27	CASSLRFSSSWGSSLEQYF
15	TRBV9	CASSVGSGVAYEQYF
13	TRBV30	CAWSLGRSTEAFF